This TCR beta chain was profiled in a study of CD8 T cells in ankylosing spondylitis. Findings and caveats of the study: Reportedly, disease-linked clones are significantly enriched in ankylosing spondylitis patients' matched synovial fluid. Seemingly distinctive of ankylosing spondylitis blood was a TCR beta motif formed by eight highly homologous variants. Past studies reported some motif variants in reactive arthritis synovial fluid and blood.

As concerns this clonotype: The antigen remains unidentified.

V shed 6 bases and J shed 8 bases, with 19 bases lying between them. The germline V gene has CDR1 DFQATT and CDR2 SNEGSKA (reference sequence). The CDR3 sequence is 13 residues long. TCRdb reanalysed the 5' RACE reads using MiXCR and keeps one entry per CDR3 protein. The sample includes some 800,000 distinct CDR3 sequences, approximately 12% of them seen just once. The TCR was taken from a male donor with ankylosing spondylitis. The V and J genes are TRBV20-1 and TRBJ1-1; no definite D call. Material for sequencing was blood, either unsorted or a sorted T cell fraction (not recorded which). The CDR3 DNA follows: TGCAGTGCCATTCCGGCCCCAAGTAGAGAAGCTTTCTTT. Encoded protein: CSAIPAPSREAFF.